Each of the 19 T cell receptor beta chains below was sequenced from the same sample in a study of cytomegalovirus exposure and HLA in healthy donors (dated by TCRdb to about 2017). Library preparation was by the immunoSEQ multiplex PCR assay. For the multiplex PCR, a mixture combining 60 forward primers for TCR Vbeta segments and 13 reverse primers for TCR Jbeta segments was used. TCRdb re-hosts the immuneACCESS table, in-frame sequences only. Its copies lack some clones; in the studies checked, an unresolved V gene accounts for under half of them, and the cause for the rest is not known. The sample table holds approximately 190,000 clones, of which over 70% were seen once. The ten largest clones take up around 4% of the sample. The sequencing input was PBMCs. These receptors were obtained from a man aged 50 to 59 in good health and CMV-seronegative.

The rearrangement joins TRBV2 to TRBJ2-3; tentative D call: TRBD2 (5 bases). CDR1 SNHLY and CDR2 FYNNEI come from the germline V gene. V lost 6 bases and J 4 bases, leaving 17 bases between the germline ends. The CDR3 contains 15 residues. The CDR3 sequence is CASRLEGPGADTQYF. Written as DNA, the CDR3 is TGTGCCAGCAGACTCGAGGGCCCCGGGGCAGATACGCAGTATTTT.

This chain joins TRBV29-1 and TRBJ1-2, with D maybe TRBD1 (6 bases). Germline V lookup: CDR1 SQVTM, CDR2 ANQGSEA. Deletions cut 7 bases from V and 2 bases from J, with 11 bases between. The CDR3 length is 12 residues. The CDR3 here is CSAQQGNYGYTF. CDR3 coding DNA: TGCAGCGCCCAACAGGGAAACTATGGCTACACCTTC.

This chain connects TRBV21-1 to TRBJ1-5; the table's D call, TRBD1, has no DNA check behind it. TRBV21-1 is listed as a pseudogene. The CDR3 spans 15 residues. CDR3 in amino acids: CASSKRIAGLKPQHF. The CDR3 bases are TGTGCCAGCAGCAAAAGGATAGCAGGGTTGAAGCCCCAGCATTTT.

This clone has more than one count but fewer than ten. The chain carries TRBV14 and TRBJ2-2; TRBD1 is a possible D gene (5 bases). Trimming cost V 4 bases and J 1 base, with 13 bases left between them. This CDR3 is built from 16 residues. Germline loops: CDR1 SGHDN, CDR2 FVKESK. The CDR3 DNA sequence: TGTGCCAGCAGCCCCCCCAGGGTATGGAACACCGGGGAGCTGTTTTTT. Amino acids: CASSPPRVWNTGELFF.

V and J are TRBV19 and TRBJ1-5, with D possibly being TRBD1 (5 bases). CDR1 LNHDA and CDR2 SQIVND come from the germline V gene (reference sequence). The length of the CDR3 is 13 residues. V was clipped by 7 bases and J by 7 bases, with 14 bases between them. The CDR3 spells CASIGGWGQPQHF. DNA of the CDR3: TGTGCCAGTATCGGGGGTTGGGGGCAGCCCCAGCATTTT.

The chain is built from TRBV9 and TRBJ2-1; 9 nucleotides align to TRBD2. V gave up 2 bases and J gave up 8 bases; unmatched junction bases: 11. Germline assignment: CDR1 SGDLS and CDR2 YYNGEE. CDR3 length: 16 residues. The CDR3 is CASSVGGGGAVDEQFF. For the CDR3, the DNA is TGTGCCAGCAGCGTGGGGGGCGGGGGGGCCGTAGATGAGCAGTTCTTC.

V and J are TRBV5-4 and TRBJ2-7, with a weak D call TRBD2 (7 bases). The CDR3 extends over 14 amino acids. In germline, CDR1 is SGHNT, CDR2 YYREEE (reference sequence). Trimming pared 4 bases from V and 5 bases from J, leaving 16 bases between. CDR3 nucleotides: TGTGCCAGCAGCGGAGGGGGGGCGCGGAACGAGCAGTACTTC. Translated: CASSGGGARNEQYF.

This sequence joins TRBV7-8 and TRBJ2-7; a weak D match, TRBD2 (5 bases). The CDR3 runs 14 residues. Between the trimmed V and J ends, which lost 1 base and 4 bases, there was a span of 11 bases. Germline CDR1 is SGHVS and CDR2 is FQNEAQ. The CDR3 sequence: CASSLGNSGYEQYF. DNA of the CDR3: TGTGCCAGCAGCTTAGGGAACTCGGGATACGAGCAGTACTTC.

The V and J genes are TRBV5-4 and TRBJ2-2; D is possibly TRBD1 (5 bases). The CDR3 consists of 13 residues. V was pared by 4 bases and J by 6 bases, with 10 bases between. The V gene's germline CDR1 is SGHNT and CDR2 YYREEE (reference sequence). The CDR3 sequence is CASSAYRSGELFF. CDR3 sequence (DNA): TGTGCCAGCAGCGCTTACAGGTCCGGGGAGCTGTTTTTT.

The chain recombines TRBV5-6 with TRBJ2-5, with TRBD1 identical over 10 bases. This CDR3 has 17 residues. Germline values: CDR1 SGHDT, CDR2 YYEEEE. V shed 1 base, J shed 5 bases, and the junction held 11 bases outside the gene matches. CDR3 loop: CASSLRLTGTGVETQYF. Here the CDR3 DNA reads TGTGCCAGCAGCTTGAGGCTAACCGGGACAGGGGTGGAGACCCAGTACTTC.

CDR3 sequence reads: CASSPTSGVSSYNEQFF. For the CDR3, the DNA is TGTGCCAGCTCACCAACGAGCGGGGTTAGCTCCTACAATGAGCAGTTCTTC. The gene calls are TRBV18 and TRBJ2-1, with 7 positions matching TRBD2. Per germline, CDR1 KGHSH and CDR2 LQKENI. CDR3 length equals 17 residues. V lost 2 bases and J lost 0; bases outside the gene matches: 7.

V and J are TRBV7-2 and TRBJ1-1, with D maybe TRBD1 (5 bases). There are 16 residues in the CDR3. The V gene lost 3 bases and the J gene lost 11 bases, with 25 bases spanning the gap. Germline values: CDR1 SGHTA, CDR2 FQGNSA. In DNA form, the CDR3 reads TGTGCCAGCAGCTTCGGAAGAGGCCAGGTTCTTAAGGGGGCTTTCTTT. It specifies CASSFGRGQVLKGAFF.

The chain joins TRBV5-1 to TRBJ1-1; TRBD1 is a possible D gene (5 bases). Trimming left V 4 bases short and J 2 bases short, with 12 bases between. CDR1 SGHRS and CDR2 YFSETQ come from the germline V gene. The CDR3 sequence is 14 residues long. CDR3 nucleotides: TGCGCCAGCAGCGAGGGAGGGGCTAACACTGAAGCTTTCTTT. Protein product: CASSEGGANTEAFF.

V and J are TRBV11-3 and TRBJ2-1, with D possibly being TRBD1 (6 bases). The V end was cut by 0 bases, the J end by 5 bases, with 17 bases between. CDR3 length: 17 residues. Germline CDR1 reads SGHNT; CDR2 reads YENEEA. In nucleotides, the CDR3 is TGTGCCAGCAGCTTAGATGGGTCGGGCAGGGGAAACAATGAGCAGTTCTTC. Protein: CASSLDGSGRGNNEQFF.

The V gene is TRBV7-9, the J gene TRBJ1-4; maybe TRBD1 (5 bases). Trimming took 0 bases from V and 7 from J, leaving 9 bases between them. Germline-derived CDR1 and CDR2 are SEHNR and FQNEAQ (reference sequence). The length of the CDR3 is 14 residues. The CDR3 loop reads CASSLATRGEKLFF. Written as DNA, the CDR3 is TGTGCCAGCAGCTTAGCGACAAGGGGTGAAAAACTGTTTTTT.

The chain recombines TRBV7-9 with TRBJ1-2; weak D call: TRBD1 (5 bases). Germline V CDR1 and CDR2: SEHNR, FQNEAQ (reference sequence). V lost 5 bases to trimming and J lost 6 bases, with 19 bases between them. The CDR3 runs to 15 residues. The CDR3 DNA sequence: TGTGCCAGCAGCCCTACTCTGGGGGGGTCGCATGGCTACACCTTC. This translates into CASSPTLGGSHGYTF.

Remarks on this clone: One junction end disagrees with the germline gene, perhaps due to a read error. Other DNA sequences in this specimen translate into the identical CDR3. The CDR3, as DNA: TGTGCCAGCAGCCGCGAAGAGGGAGGCAATTCCCCCCTCCACTTT. Residues: CASSREEGGNSPLHF. The V and J genes are TRBV7-9 and TRBJ1-6; D gene unclear. Germline assignment: CDR1 SEHNR and CDR2 FQNEAQ (reference sequence). This CDR3 spans 15 amino acids.

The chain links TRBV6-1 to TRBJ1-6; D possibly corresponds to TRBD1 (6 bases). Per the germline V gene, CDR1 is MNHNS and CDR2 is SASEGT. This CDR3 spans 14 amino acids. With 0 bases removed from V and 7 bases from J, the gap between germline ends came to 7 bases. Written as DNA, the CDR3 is TGTGCCAGCAGTGAAGCGCAGGGGAATTCACCCCTCCACTTT. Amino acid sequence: CASSEAQGNSPLHF.

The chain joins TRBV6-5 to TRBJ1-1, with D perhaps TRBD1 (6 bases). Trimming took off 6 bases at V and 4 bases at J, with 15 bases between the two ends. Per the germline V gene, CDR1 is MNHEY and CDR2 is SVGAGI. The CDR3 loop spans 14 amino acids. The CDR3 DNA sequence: TGTGCCAGCAGCCAATTGGGCAGGGGCACTGAAGCTTTCTTT. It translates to CASSQLGRGTEAFF.